The present entry profiles one T cell receptor (beta chain) with its context. The record originates from a study of human T cells and chemical hapten exposure. Each CDR3 protein gets one entry after TCRdb re-called the RACE reads with MiXCR. The sample yields just over 95,000 distinct CDR3 sequences, 27% seen once. Time point in this sample: patch test 3, about 24 weeks after DPC sensitization. As to treatment: therapeutic diphenylcyclopropenone sensitization with weekly scalp DPC. Trimming cost V 4 bases and J 0 bases, with 13 bases left between them. The CDR3 sequence is 16 residues long. Sequenced here: whole blood, sampled in connection with sensitization to the hapten diphenylcyclopropenone (DPC). This TCR came from a man aged 40-49 years with alopecia areata. Some clones in this sample may be carry-over from other donors' samples. This chain uses TRBV12-3 or TRBV12-4 with TRBJ1-5, with no clear D. Written as DNA, the CDR3 is TGTGCCAGCAGTTACGTGGCGCTCCATAGCAATCAGCCCCAGCATTTT. The encoded protein is CASSYVALHSNQPQHF.